These T cell receptor beta chains were read from a single sample in a study of a mutant IDH1 vaccine in newly diagnosed glioma. The table came from immunoSEQ multiplex PCR; TCRdb's copy has only in-frame clones and leaves some out. This table holds around 60,000 clones, about 91% found once. The sequencing here drew on PBMCs, taken from a glioma patient treated with radiotherapy, temozolomide or both. Receptors were obtained from a man in his forties or fifties with glioma. Both conserved end residues are part of each CDR3. A D gene is named only where the DNA matches it firmly. Size values are once, few and many counts, or a class for expanded clones, and some rows have none.

j_gene | v_gene | d_gene | abundance | CDR3nt | CDR3aa
TRBJ2-3 | TRBV5-4 | TRBD2 | - | TGTGCCAGCAGCTTTCTGGTAGCGGGCAACACAGATACGCAGTATTTT | CASSFLVAGNTDTQYF
TRBJ2-3 | TRBV10-1 | - | - | TGCGCCAGCAGTGATGGCCTGGGAAGGGATACGCAGTATTTT | CASSDGLGRDTQYF
TRBJ2-5 | TRBV5-6 | - | - | TGTGCCAGCAGCTTGGTAGTAGGTCCAAGGGAGACCCAGTACTTC | CASSLVVGPRETQYF
TRBJ1-2 | TRBV2 | - | - | TGTGCCAGCAGTGTTTCGGTTAACTATGGCTACACCTTC | CASSVSVNYGYTF
TRBJ1-4 | TRBV5-6 | TRBD1 | - | TGTGCCAGCAACCTAGCAGGGACAGGGGGTGAAAAACTGTTTTTT | CASNLAGTGGEKLFF
TRBJ1-5 | TRBV4-2 | - | - | TGTGCCAGCAGCCAAGAGGAAGGTTCGGGTCAGCCCCAGCATTTT | CASSQEEGSGQPQHF
TRBJ2-7 | TRBV7-2 | TRBD2 | - | TGTGCCAGCAGCGTTAGCGGGGGGGGGTCCTACGAGCAGTACTTC | CASSVSGGGSYEQYF
TRBJ2-3 | TRBV19 | - | - | TGTGCCAGTAGCCTCCCGGGGAGAAATACGCAGTATTTT | CASSLPGRNTQYF
TRBJ2-7 | TRBV2 | TRBD2 | - | TGTGCCAGCAGGCTGAGACTAGCGGGGATCTCCTACGAGCAGTACTTC | CASRLRLAGISYEQYF
TRBJ1-4 | TRBV19 | - | - | TGTGCCAGTAGCGACGGAATTAATGAAAAACTGTTTTTT | CASSDGINEKLFF
TRBJ2-1 | TRBV11-3 | TRBD2 | once | TGTGCCAGCAGCTTAACCCGGGAGGGGAATGAGCAGTTCTTC | CASSLTREGNEQFF
TRBJ1-5 | TRBV4-1 | - | - | TGCGCCAGCAGCCAGCAAAATAATCAGCCCCAGCATTTT | CASSQQNNQPQHF
TRBJ2-1 | TRBV6-5 | - | - | TGTGCCAGCAGTTCTCCTTCCGGAGGTTTCTATGAGCAGTTCTTC | CASSSPSGGFYEQFF
TRBJ2-7 | TRBV5-1 | TRBD2 | - | TGCGCCAGCAGCTTGGAATCTAGCGGGAGGTCCTACGAGCAGTACTTC | CASSLESSGRSYEQYF
TRBJ1-2 | TRBV5-5 | TRBD1 | once | TGTGCCAGCAGCACGCGACAGGGGGCGAGCTATGGCTACACCTTC | CASSTRQGASYGYTF
TRBJ2-2 | TRBV28 | - | - | TGTGCCAGCAGTTCACGACACCTCACCGGGGAGCTGTTTTTT | CASSSRHLTGELFF
TRBJ2-5 | TRBV27 | TRBD2 | - | TGTGCCAGCAGTGAGGGACTAAGCGGGGTGGAGACCCAGTACTTC | CASSEGLSGVETQYF
TRBJ1-5 | TRBV15 | - | - | TGTGCCACCAGCAACCGGGATAATCAGCCCCAGCATTTT | CATSNRDNQPQHF
TRBJ2-7 | TRBV19 | TRBD1 | - | TGTGCCAGCACTGCCGGGACAGGGTTCTACGAGCAGTACTTC | CASTAGTGFYEQYF
TRBJ2-3 | TRBV15 | TRBD2 | once | TGTGCCACCAGTATAGGGAGCGGGGGGCGGGCAGATACGCAGTATTTT | CATSIGSGGRADTQYF
TRBJ2-1 | TRBV4-2 | - | - | TGTGCCAGCAGCCAAGATGGCGGTTCTCGCCATTGGTTCTTC | CASSQDGGSRHWFF
TRBJ1-1 | TRBV9 | - | - | TGTGCCAGCAGCTTCCCCCCCAGCCGGAACACTGAAGCTTTCTTT | CASSFPPSRNTEAFF
TRBJ2-3 | TRBV5-1 | TRBD2 | - | TGCGCCAGCAGCCCACAGGGAGTAGCGGGGGGGAGAGATACGCAGTATTTT | CASSPQGVAGGRDTQYF
TRBJ1-1 | TRBV30 | TRBD1 | - | TGTGCCTGGGGGACAGGGACCGTTGATGAAGCTTTCTTT | CAWGTGTVDEAFF
TRBJ2-7 | TRBV27 | - | - | TGTGCCAGCAGTTTAAAGCGCGCCTCCTACGAGCAGTACTTC | CASSLKRASYEQYF
TRBJ1-4 | TRBV6-5 | - | - | TGTGCCAGCAGTTACTCGGGCCCCCGCAATGAAAAACTGTTTTTT | CASSYSGPRNEKLFF
TRBJ2-3 | TRBV7-7 | TRBD2 | once | TGTGCTAGCAGCCCCTGGACTAGCGGGAACCCAGATACGCAGTATTTT | CASSPWTSGNPDTQYF
TRBJ2-7 | TRBV18 | TRBD1 | - | TGTGCCAGCTCACCGGACAGGGACTACGAGCAGTACTTC | CASSPDRDYEQYF
TRBJ2-3 | TRBV7-9 | - | - | TGTGCCAGCAGCTCGGGACTTTTCCCCAACACAGATACGCAGTATTTT | CASSSGLFPNTDTQYF
TRBJ2-7 | TRBV10-1 | - | - | TGCGCCAGCAGTGAAGGTGGGCGGTACGAGCAGTACTTC | CASSEGGRYEQYF
TRBJ2-7 | TRBV14 | - | - | TGTGCCAGCAGCTTCCGGGACGGCTACGAGCAGTACTTC | CASSFRDGYEQYF
TRBJ1-1 | TRBV7-2 | - | - | TGTGCCAGCAGCTTACCCTCGGGGGGGCTGCATACTGAAGCTTTCTTT | CASSLPSGGLHTEAFF